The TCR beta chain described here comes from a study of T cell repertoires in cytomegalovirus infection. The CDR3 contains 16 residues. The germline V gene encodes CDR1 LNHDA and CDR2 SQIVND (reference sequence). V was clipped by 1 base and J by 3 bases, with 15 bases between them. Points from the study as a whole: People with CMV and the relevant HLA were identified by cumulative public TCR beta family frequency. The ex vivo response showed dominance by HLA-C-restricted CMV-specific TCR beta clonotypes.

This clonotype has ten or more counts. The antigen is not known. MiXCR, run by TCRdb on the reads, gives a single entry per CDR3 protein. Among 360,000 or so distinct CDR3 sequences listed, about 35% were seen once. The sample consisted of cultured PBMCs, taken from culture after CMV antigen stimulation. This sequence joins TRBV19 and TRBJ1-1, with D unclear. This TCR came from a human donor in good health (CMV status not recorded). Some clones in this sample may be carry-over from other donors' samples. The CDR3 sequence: CASSIGFGQDYTEAFF. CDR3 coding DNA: TGTGCCAGTAGTATAGGGTTCGGGCAAGACTACACTGAAGCTTTCTTT.